The clone carrying this TCR beta chain was seen more than once but under ten times. These data originate in a study of blood T cell repertoires in COVID-19. About the research overall: Spain, Italy and the United States supplied samples that represented acute and convalescent COVID-19. PBMCs, B-cell-depleted T cells, or T cells were the source of the cDNA or gDNA that made up the material.

CDR3 length equals 17 residues. After removal of 2 bases from V and 3 bases from J, the junction contained 8 bases not matched to a gene. Germline loops: CDR1 KGHDR, CDR2 SFDVKD. Clones were read by immunoSEQ multiplex PCR, and TCRdb kept only the in-frame ones, dropping some. The profile shows around 100,000 clones, 80% to 85% of them singletons. The chain links TRBV24-1 to TRBJ2-2; 7 positions agree with TRBD1. The sequencing sample was made of peripheral blood. The sequence was collected from a man in his 60s with acute or convalescent COVID-19. Here the CDR3 reads CATSDYRTGPHTGELFF. The CDR3 DNA follows: TGTGCCACCAGTGATTACCGGACAGGACCCCACACCGGGGAGCTGTTTTTT.